A single sample is the source of the 8 T cell receptor beta chains below, sequenced in a study of T cells in Graves' hyperthyroidism and ophthalmopathy. Using RNA transcripts as the source, TCR beta CDR3 regions were amplified. The TCR CDR3 first-round RT-PCR relied on the HTBI primer set. Each CDR3 protein gets one entry after TCRdb re-called the multiplex PCR reads with MiXCR. Found here are fewer than 650,000 distinct CDR3 sequences, about 14% of them singletons; the top ten hold about 6.6%. Source material: blood. The origin of the receptors is a young woman with Graves' ophthalmopathy.

This clonotype showed up many times. The V gene is TRBV27, the J gene TRBJ2-3, with TRBD1 identical over 7 bases. Trimming took 6 bases from V and 4 from J; bases not matched to a gene: 10. In germline, CDR1 is MNHEY, CDR2 SMNVEV (reference sequence). This CDR3 region has 15 residues. CDR3 sequence reads: CASRPGGYSADTQYF. CDR3 nucleotides: TGTGCCAGCAGACCAGGGGGATACAGCGCAGATACGCAGTATTTT.

The table lists this clonotype with many counts. This rearrangement joins TRBV30 to TRBJ2-1; D uncertain. The V gene's germline CDR1 is GTSNPN and CDR2 SVGIG (reference sequence). The CDR3 has 11 amino acids. V was shortened by 7 bases and J by 10 bases, with 14 bases between the two germline ends. The CDR3 is CASNSRPEQFF. Written as DNA, the CDR3 is TGTGCCTCCAATTCCCGACCCGAGCAGTTCTTC.

This clonotype was observed many times. The V gene is TRBV6-1, the J gene TRBJ1-3, with 9 nucleotides matching TRBD1. With V trimmed by 0 bases and J by 6 bases, 6 bases remained unmatched. Germline CDR1 reads MNHNS; CDR2 reads SASEGT. The CDR3 is made up of 16 amino acids. The CDR3 region has the DNA TGTGCCAGCAGTGAAGCGAGGACAGGGGATGAAAACACCATATATTTT. Its protein is CASSEARTGDENTIYF.

This chain uses TRBV3-1 with TRBJ2-1; possible D gene TRBD2, 6 bases. CDR3 size: 16 residues. Trimming removed 3 bases from V and 0 bases from J, with 12 bases in between. Germline lookup yields CDR1 LGHDT and CDR2 YNNKEL (reference sequence). As DNA, the CDR3 is TGTGCCAGCAGCCATGCCCGGGGGAGCTCCTACAATGAGCAGTTCTTC. Protein sequence: CASSHARGSSYNEQFF.

CDR3 sequence: CAWSPGQGYYEQYF. CDR3 DNA sequence: TGTGCCTGGAGTCCGGGACAGGGATACTACGAGCAGTACTTC. This sequence joins TRBV30 and TRBJ2-7; 9 positions match TRBD1. The germline V gene encodes CDR1 GTSNPN and CDR2 SVGIG (reference sequence). The trim removed 2 bases at V and 3 bases at J, leaving 5 bases unmatched. CDR3 size: 14 residues.

This clonotype has at least ten counts. The J gene is TRBJ2-2, the V gene TRBV12-3 or TRBV12-4, with D maybe TRBD1 (5 bases). This CDR3 comprises 15 residues. Trimming removed 3 bases at V and 2 bases at J, with 10 bases between. CDR3 in amino acids: CASSFSGINTGELFF. CDR3 nucleotide sequence: TGTGCCAGCAGTTTTTCAGGGATTAACACCGGGGAGCTGTTTTTT.

The table lists this clonotype with many counts. The V call is TRBV7-3, the J call TRBJ2-3; 7 nucleotides match TRBD1. The V and J ends lost 5 bases and 0 bases, in that order; junction bases with no gene match: 8. The CDR3 totals 16 residues. Germline V gene data show CDR1 as SGHTA and CDR2 as FQGTGA. CDR3 nucleotide sequence: TGTGCCAGCAGCCTACAGGGGAGTCCTAGCACAGATACGCAGTATTTT. Protein product: CASSLQGSPSTDTQYF.

The chain employs TRBV6-2 or TRBV6-3 and TRBJ2-1; possibly TRBD2 for D (5 bases). The germline V and J ends were trimmed by 0 bases and 9 bases, with 15 bases remaining between them. CDR3 length: 15 amino acids. The germline V gene has CDR1 MNHEY and CDR2 SVGEGT. In nucleotides, the CDR3 is TGTGCCAGCAGTTACTCCAGAAGTCTAGCCGGTGAGCAGTTCTTC. This translates into CASSYSRSLAGEQFF.